This is a list of T cell receptor beta chains from one sample in a study of cytomegalovirus exposure and HLA in healthy donors. Using immunoSEQ multiplex PCR, the repertoire was profiled, and TCRdb retains in-frame clones only, with some absent. The data show over 200,000 clones, around 88% seen once. Sequencing was done on a sample of PBMCs. All receptors come from a woman in her late teens or twenties in good health and CMV-seronegative. Each CDR3 is given with its conserved first and last residue. Fields, in order: clone size, V gene, D gene, J gene, CDR3 DNA, CDR3 protein. A D gene is named only where the DNA matches it firmly. Clone size is given for some rows only: seen once, a few or many times, or a class if the clone is expanded.

.	TRBV11-3	TRBD1	TRBJ2-2	TGTGCCAGCAGCCCACCCTCAGGGACAGGGGGCGCCCCCGGGGAGCTGTTTTTT	CASSPPSGTGGAPGELFF
.	TRBV6-1	TRBD2	TRBJ2-1	TGTGCCAGCAGTAGTAGCGGGACATACAATGAGCAGTTCTTC	CASSSSGTYNEQFF
few	TRBV25-1	TRBD1	TRBJ1-3	TGTGCCAGCAGTGGACAGGGGGCTGGAAACACCATATATTTT	CASSGQGAGNTIYF
.	TRBV4-1	TRBD1	TRBJ2-1	TGCGCCAGCAGCCCAACCGGGACAGGGGCCACTTCTGCCACCAATGAGCAGTTCTTC	CASSPTGTGATSATNEQFF
.	TRBV15	TRBD1	TRBJ2-3	TGTGCCACCAGCAGAGATGGGACAGGGACGGATACGCAGTATTTT	CATSRDGTGTDTQYF
.	TRBV7-9	.	TRBJ1-2	TGTGCCAGCAGCTTAGTTCTTGGCCACTATGGCTACACCTTC	CASSLVLGHYGYTF
.	TRBV6-5	TRBD2	TRBJ2-1	TGTGCCAGCAGTTCTATAGCGGGAATCTCCTACAATGAGCAGTTCTTC	CASSSIAGISYNEQFF
.	TRBV4-1	.	TRBJ1-1	TGCGCCAGCAGCCAAGATCTGGACAGTGAAGCTTTCTTT	CASSQDLDSEAFF
.	TRBV9	TRBD1	TRBJ1-3	TGTGCCAGCAGCGGGACAGGGGGCCGAAACACCATATATTTT	CASSGTGGRNTIYF
.	TRBV18	.	TRBJ2-1	TGTGCCAGCCAAACAAACGCCGGGGATAATGAGCAGTTCTTC	CASQTNAGDNEQFF
.	TRBV6-5	.	TRBJ2-3	TGTGCCAGCAGTTACTCAGGGGAAACAGATACGCAGTATTTT	CASSYSGETDTQYF
.	TRBV28	.	TRBJ2-1	TGTGCCAGCAGTCTAGGGGCAGGGGCCAATGAGCAGTTCTTC	CASSLGAGANEQFF
.	TRBV5-4	.	TRBJ2-1	TGTGCCACCATAGGGGGAAGGCGCAACAATGAGCAGTTCTTC	CATIGGRRNNEQFF
.	TRBV7-9	.	TRBJ1-2	TGTGCCAGCAGCTTAGAAAGACAGGCTGGATTCCTGGACTATGGCTACACCTTC	CASSLERQAGFLDYGYTF